This T cell receptor (beta chain) was sequenced during a study of radiation and T cells in renal cell carcinoma. Time point of the sample: blood 2 weeks post-SBRT. Treatment defined: 15 Gy SBRT to primary tumor, nephrectomy 4 weeks later. Assay: immunoSEQ multiplex PCR; the TCRdb copy retains only in-frame clones and omits some. The sample yields 120,000 or so clones, 81% seen once. The CDR3 extends over 16 amino acids. CDR1 is SGDLS, CDR2 YYNGEE, per germline. This receptor was identified in a man aged 50-59 years with renal cell carcinoma. V usage is TRBV9 and J usage is TRBJ2-5, with 10 bases lining up with TRBD2. The J call may be incorrect, as the DNA end agrees better with TRBJ2-7. Source: blood, taken from a patient whose treatment included radiotherapy and nephrectomy. For the CDR3, the DNA is TGTGCCAGCAGCTCCCTATTAGCGGGGGGCCTTTACGAGCAGTACTTC. Amino acid sequence: CASSSLLAGGLYEQYF.